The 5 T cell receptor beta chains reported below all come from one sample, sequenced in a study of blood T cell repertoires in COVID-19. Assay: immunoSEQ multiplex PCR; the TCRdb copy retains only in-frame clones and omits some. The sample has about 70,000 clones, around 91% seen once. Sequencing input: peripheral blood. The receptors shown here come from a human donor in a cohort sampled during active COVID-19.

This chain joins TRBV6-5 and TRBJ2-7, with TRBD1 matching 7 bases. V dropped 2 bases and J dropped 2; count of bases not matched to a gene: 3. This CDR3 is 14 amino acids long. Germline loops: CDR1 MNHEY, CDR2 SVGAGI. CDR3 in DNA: TGTGCCAGCAGTTACGAGGGACAGCCCTACGAGCAGTACTTC. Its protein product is CASSYEGQPYEQYF.

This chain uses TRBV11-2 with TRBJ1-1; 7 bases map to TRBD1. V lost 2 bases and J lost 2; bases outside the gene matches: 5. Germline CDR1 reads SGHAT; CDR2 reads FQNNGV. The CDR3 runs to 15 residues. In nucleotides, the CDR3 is TGTGCCAGCAGCTTAAGGGGACAGCTAAACACTGAAGCTTTCTTT. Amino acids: CASSLRGQLNTEAFF.

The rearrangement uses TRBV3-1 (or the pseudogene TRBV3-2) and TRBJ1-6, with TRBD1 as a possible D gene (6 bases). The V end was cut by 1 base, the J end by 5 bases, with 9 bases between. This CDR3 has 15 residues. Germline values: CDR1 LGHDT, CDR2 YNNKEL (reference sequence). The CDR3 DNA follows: TGTGCCAGCAGCCAAGTGACAGGTAATAATTCACCCCTCCACTTT. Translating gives CASSQVTGNNSPLHF.

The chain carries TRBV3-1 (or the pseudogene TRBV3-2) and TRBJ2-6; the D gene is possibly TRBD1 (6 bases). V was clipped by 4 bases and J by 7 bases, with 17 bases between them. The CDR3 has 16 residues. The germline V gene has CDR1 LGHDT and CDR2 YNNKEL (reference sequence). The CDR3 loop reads CASSPGQHPRANVLTF. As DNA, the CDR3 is TGTGCCAGCAGCCCAGGACAGCACCCCCGCGCCAACGTCCTGACTTTC.

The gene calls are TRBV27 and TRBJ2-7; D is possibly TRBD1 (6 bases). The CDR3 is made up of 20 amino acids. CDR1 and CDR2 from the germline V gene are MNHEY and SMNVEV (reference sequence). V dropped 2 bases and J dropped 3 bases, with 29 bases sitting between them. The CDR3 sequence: CASSLVADRLRSQSLYEQYF. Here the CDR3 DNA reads TGTGCCAGCAGTTTAGTGGCGGACAGATTGCGATCTCAAAGCCTCTACGAGCAGTACTTC.